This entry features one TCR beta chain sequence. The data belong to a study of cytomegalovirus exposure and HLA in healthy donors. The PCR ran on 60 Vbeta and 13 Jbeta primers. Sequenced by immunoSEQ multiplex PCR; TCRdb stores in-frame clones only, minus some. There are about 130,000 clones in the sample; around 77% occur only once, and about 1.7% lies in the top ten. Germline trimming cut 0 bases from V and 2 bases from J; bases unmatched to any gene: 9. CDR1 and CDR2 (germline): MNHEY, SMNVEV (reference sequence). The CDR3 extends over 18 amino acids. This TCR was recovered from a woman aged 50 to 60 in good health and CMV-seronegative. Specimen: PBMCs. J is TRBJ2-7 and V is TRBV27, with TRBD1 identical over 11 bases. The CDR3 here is CASSLSLGDRGFAYEQYF. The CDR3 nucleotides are TGTGCCAGCAGTTTATCCCTAGGGGACAGGGGGTTTGCCTACGAGCAGTACTTC.